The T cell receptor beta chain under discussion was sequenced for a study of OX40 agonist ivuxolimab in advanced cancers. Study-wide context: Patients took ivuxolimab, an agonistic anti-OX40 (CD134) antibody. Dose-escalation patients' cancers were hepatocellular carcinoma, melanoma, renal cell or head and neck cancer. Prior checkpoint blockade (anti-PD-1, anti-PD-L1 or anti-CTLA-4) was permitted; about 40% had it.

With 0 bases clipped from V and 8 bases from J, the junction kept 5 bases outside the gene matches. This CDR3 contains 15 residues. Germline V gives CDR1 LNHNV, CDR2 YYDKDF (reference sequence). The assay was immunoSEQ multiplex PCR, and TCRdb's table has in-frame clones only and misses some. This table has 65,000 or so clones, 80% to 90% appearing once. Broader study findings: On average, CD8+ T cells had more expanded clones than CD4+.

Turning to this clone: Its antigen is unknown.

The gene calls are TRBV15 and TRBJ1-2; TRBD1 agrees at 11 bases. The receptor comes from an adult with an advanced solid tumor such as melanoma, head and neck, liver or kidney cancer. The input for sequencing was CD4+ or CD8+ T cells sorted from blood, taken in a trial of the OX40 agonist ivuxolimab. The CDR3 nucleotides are TGTGCCACCAGCAGAGATCGGACAGGGGGCGGGGGCTACACCTTC. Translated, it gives CATSRDRTGGGGYTF.